The entry below gives a single TCR beta chain sequence along with its context. No antigen is known for it. With V trimmed by 3 bases and J by 5 bases, 22 bases remained unmatched. The germline V gene has CDR1 SGDLS and CDR2 YYNGEE. The CDR3 spans 19 residues. This sample was taken from a study of cytomegalovirus exposure and HLA in healthy donors. Whole-study findings and limits: Differences between HLA loci emerged in a later analysis of TCR association rates, with DRB1 most and HLA-C fewest. A later analysis linked fewer than 20,000 TCR beta sequences to HLA alleles at 0.05 false discovery rate.

The PCR used 60 Vbeta and 13 Jbeta primers. Clones were sequenced by immunoSEQ multiplex PCR, and TCRdb holds only the in-frame ones, with some missing. The data contain tens of thousands of clones, around two thirds of them seen just once; the ten biggest clones take up approximately 7%. The material sequenced was PBMCs. The chain carries TRBV9 and TRBJ2-5; 7 bases are a match to TRBD2. The clonotype originates from a woman aged 45-60 years in good health and CMV-seropositive. CDR3 sequence reads: CASSEPLHGRKDGRETQYF. CDR3 sequence (DNA): TGTGCCAGCAGCGAACCATTGCACGGGAGGAAAGATGGGAGGGAGACCCAGTACTTC.